This TCR beta chain was obtained from a study of cytomegalovirus exposure and HLA in healthy donors. Study observations and caveats: Earlier analysis found most TCR beta V segments productive about 90% or about 30% of the time.

V was trimmed by 2 bases and J by 5 bases, leaving 10 bases between them. The CDR3 length is 14 residues. CDR1 is SEHNR and CDR2 is FQNEAQ in the germline V gene (reference sequence). Researchers ran the PCR with 60 Vbeta and 13 Jbeta primers. Profiled with immunoSEQ multiplex PCR; TCRdb holds only in-frame clones, not every one. The table lists around 130,000 clones, over 80% of them singletons. To note about this clone: Its target is not known.

The sequencing input was PBMCs. V is TRBV7-9 and J is TRBJ2-1, with D maybe TRBD1 (5 bases). The sequence was collected from a boy under 18 in good health and CMV-seronegative. The CDR3 DNA is TGTGCCAGCAGCTTATTAGGGGCAAACAATGAGCAGTTCTTC. Translation: CASSLLGANNEQFF. Variable domain in full (rest from reference TRBV7-9 and TRBJ2-1): DTGVSQNPRHKITKRGQNVTFRCDPISEHNRLYWYRQTLGQGPEFLTYFQNEAQLEKSRLLSDRFSAERPKGSFSTLEIQRTEQGDSAMYLCASSLLGANNEQFFGPGTRLTVL.